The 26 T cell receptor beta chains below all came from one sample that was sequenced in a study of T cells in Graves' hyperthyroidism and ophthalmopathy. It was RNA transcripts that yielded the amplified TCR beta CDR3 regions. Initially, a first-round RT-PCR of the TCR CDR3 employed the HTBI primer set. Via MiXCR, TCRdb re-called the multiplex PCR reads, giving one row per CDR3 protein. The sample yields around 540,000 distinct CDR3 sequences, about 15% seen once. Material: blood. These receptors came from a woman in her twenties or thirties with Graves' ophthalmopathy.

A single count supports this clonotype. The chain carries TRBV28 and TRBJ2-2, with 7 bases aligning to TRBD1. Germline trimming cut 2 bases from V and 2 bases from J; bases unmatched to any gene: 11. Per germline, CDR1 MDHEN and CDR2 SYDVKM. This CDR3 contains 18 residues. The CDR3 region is CASSLNFIGTDNTGELFF. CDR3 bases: TGTGCCAGCAGTTTAAATTTTATCGGGACAGATAACACCGGGGAGCTGTTTTTT.

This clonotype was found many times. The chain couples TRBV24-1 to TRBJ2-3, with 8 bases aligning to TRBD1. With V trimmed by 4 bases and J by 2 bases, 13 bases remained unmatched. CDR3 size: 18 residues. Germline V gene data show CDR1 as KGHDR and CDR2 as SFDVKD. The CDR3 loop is CATSDPRPGQDFTDTQYF. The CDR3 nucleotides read TGTGCCACCAGTGACCCAAGACCGGGACAGGACTTCACAGATACGCAGTATTTT.

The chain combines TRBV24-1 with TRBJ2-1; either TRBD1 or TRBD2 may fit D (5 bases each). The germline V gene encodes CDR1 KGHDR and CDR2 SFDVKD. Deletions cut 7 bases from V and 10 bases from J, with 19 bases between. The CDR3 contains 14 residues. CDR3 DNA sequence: TGTGCCACCAGAACCGGGACGAGCTCACGGGAGCAGTTCTTC. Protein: CATRTGTSSREQFF.

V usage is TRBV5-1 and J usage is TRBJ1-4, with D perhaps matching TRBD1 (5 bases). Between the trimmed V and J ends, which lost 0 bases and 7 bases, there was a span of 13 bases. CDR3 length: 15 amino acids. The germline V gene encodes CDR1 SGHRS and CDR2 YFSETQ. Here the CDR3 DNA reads TGCGCCAGCAGCTTGGCAGGGAGGTTGAGTGAAAAACTGTTTTTT. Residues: CASSLAGRLSEKLFF.

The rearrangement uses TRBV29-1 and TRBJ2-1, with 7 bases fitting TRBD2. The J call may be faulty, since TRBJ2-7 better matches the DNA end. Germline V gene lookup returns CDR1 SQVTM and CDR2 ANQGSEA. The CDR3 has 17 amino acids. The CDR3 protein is CSVDPRGFNGRNNEQYF. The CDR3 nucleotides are TGCAGCGTTGACCCTCGGGGGTTTAACGGGAGGAACAATGAGCAGTACTTC.

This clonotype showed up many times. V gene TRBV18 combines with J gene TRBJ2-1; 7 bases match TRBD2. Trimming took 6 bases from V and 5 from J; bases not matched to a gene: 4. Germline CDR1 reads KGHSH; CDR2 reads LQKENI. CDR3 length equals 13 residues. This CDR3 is CASSRDYNNEQFF. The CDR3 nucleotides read TGTGCCAGCTCCCGGGACTACAACAATGAGCAGTTCTTC.

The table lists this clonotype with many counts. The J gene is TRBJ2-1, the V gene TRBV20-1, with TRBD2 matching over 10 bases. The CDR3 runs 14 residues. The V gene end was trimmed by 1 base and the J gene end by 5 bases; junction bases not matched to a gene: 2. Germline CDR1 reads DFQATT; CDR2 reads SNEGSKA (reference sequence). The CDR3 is CSARGTSGDNEQFF. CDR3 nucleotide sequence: TGCAGTGCTAGAGGGACTAGCGGAGACAATGAGCAGTTCTTC.

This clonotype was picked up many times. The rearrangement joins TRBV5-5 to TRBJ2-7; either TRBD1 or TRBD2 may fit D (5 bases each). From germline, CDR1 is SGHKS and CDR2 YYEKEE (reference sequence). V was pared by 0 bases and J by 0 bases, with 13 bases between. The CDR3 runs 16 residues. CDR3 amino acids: CASSLALGDDSYEQYF. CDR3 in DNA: TGTGCCAGCAGCTTGGCTCTAGGGGACGACTCCTACGAGCAGTACTTC.

As DNA, the CDR3 is TGTGCCAGCAGCTTCACTTGGGGACAGAAGGATGAGCAGTTCTTC. As protein: CASSFTWGQKDEQFF. The chain links TRBV7-9 to TRBJ2-1; TRBD1 matches at 7 bases. From germline, CDR1 is SEHNR and CDR2 FQNEAQ (reference sequence). With V trimmed by 3 bases and J by 8 bases, 10 bases remained unmatched. The CDR3 sequence is 15 residues long.

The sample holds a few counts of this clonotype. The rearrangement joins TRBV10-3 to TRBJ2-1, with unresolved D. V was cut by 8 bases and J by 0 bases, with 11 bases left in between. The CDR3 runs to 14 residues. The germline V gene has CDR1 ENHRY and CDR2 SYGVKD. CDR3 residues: CAIFDGSSYNEQFF. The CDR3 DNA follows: TGTGCCATCTTTGACGGAAGCTCCTACAATGAGCAGTTCTTC.

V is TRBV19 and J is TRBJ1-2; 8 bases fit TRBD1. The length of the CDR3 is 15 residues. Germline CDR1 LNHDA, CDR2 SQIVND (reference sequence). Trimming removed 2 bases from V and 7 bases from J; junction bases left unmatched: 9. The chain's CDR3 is CASSIRIQGAAGYTF. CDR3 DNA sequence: TGTGCCAGTAGTATAAGAATTCAGGGGGCGGCTGGCTACACCTTC.

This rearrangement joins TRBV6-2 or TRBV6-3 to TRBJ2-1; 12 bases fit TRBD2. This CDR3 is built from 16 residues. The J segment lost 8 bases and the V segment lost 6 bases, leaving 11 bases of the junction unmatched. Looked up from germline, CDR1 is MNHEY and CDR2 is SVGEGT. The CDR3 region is CASSNPRTSGTDEQFF. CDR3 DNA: TGTGCCAGCAGCAACCCCCGGACTAGCGGGACGGATGAGCAGTTCTTC.

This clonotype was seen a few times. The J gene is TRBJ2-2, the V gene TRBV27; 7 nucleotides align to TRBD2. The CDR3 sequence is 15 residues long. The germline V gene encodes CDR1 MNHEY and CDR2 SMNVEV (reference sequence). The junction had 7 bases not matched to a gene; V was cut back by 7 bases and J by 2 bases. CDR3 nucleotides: TGTGCCAGCATTCCCCTAGCGGACAACACCGGGGAGCTGTTTTTT. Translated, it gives CASIPLADNTGELFF.

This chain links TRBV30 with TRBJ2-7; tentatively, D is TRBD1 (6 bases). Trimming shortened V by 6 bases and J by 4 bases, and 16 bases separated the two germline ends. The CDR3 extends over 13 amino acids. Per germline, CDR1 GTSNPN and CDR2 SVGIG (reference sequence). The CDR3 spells CACPVDQGYEQYF. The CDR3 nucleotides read TGTGCCTGCCCGGTGGACCAGGGGTACGAGCAGTACTTC.

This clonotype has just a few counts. The CDR3 sequence: CASSAETGDRTDTQYF. The CDR3 DNA reads as TGTGCCAGCAGCGCAGAGACAGGGGATAGGACAGATACGCAGTATTTT. The chain links TRBV9 to TRBJ2-3; 8 nucleotides match TRBD1. The germline CDR1 and CDR2 sequences are SGDLS and YYNGEE. CDR3 length: 16 residues. V trimming: 3 bases; J trimming: 3 bases; junction bases outside the gene matches: 9.

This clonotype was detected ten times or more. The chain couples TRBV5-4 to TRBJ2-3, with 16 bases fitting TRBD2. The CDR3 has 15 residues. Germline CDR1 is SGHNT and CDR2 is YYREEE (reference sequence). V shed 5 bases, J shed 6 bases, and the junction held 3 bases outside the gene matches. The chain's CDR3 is CASRSGLAGGDTQYF. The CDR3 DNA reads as TGTGCCAGCAGATCGGGACTAGCGGGGGGGGATACGCAGTATTTT.

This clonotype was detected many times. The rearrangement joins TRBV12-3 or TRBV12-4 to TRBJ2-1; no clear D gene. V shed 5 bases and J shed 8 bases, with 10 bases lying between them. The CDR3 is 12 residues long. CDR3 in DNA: TGTGCCAGCAGTCTAGAGATAGATGAGCAGTTCTTC. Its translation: CASSLEIDEQFF.

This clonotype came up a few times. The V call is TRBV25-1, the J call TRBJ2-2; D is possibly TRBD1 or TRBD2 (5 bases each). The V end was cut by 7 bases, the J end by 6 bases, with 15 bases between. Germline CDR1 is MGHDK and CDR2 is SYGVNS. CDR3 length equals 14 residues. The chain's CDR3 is CASNDRGDPGELFF. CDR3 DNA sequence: TGTGCCAGCAACGATAGGGGAGATCCCGGGGAGCTGTTTTTT.

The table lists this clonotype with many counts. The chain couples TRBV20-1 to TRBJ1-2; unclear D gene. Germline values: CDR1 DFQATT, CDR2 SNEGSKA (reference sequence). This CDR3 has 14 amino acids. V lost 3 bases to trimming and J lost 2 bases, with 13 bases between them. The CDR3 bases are TGCAGTGCTAGCGGCTCAGAAACAAACTATGGCTACACCTTC. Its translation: CSASGSETNYGYTF.

The CDR3 region has the DNA TGCGCCAGCAGCCAAGACCTGGGGACAGCCCAAGAGACCCAGTACTTC. This encodes CASSQDLGTAQETQYF. V gene TRBV4-3 combines with J gene TRBJ2-5, with TRBD1 matching over 7 bases. Per germline, CDR1 LGHNA and CDR2 YSLEER. Germline trimming cut 0 bases from V and 1 base from J; bases unmatched to any gene: 5. The CDR3 is 16 residues long.

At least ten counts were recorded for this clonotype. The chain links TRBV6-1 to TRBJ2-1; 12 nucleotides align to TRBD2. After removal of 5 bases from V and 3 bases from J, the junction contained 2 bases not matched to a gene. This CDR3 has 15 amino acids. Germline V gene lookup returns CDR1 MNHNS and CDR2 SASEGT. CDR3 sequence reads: CASSRLAGDYNEQFF. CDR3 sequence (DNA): TGTGCCAGCAGTCGACTAGCGGGAGACTACAATGAGCAGTTCTTC.

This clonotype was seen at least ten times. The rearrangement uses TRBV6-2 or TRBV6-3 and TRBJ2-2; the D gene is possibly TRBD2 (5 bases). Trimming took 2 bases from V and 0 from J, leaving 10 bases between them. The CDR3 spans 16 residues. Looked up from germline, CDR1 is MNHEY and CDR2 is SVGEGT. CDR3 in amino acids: CASSYGVGANTGELFF. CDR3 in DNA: TGTGCCAGCAGTTACGGTGTGGGAGCGAACACCGGGGAGCTGTTTTTT.

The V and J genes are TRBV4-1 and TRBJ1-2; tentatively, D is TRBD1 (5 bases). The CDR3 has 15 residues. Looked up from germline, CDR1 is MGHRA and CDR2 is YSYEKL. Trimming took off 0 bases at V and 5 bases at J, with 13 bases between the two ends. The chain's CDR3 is CASSQETGQAYGYTF. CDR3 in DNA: TGCGCCAGCAGCCAAGAAACGGGGCAGGCTTATGGCTACACCTTC.

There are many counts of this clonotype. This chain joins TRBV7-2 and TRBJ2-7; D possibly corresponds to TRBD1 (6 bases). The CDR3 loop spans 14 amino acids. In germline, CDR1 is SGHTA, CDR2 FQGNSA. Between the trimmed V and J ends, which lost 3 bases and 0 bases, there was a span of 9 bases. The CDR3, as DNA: TGTGCCAGCAGCTTCACAGGGAACTCCTACGAGCAGTACTTC. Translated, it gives CASSFTGNSYEQYF.

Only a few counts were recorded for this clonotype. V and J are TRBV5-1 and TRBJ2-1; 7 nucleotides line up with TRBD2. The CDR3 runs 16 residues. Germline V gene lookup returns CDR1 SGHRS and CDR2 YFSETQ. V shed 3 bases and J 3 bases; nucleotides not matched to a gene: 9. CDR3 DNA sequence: TGCGCCAGCAGCTCTCTTCTAGCGGAGATCTACAATGAGCAGTTCTTC. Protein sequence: CASSSLLAEIYNEQFF. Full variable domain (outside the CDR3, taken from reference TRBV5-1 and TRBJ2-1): KAGVTQTPRYLIKTRGQQVTLSCSPISGHRSVSWYQQTPGQGLQFLFEYFSETQRNKGNFPGRFSGRQFSNSRSEMNVSTLELGDSALYLCASSSLLAEIYNEQFFGPGTRLTVL.

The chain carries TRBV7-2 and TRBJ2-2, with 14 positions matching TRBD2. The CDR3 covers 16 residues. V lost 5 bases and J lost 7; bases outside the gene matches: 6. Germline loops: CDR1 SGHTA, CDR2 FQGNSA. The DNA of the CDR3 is TGTGCCAGCAGCCCCGGACTAGCGGGAGGTGACGGGGAGCTGTTTTTT. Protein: CASSPGLAGGDGELFF.